The 7 T cell receptor beta chains presented below share a single source sample, sequenced in a study of control samples from healthy donors and cancer patients. Profiled with immunoSEQ multiplex PCR; TCRdb holds only in-frame clones, not every one. The sample records about 94,000 clones, around nine tenths being singletons. The specimen sequenced was blood. The receptors come from a woman younger than 30 in good health.

The rearrangement uses TRBV9 and TRBJ1-2; 10 positions match TRBD1. There are 15 residues in the CDR3. Germline values: CDR1 SGDLS, CDR2 YYNGEE. V was clipped by 7 bases and J by 6 bases; unmatched bases: 12. CDR3 nucleotides: TGTGCCAGCGCCCGTACCGGGACAGGGGAGGATGGCTACACCTTC. Protein: CASARTGTGEDGYTF.

J is TRBJ2-3 and V is TRBV3-1 (or the pseudogene TRBV3-2); D is unclear. Trimming stripped 0 bases from V and 5 bases from J, with 9 bases between. Per germline, CDR1 LGHDT and CDR2 YNNKEL (reference sequence). This CDR3 region has 14 residues. DNA of the CDR3: TGTGCCAGCAGCCAAGAATCGGGCCGAGATACGCAGTATTTT. This sequence encodes CASSQESGRDTQYF.

V is TRBV6-5 and J is TRBJ2-1; TRBD2 might be the D (5 bases). The germline V gene has CDR1 MNHEY and CDR2 SVGAGI. Trimming removed 0 bases at V and 14 bases at J, with 11 bases between. CDR3 length equals 12 residues. As DNA, the CDR3 is TGTGCCAGCAGTTACTCGAGGGATAACGAGTTCTTC. Protein product: CASSYSRDNEFF.

The rearrangement joins TRBV27 to TRBJ1-4, with 8 bases aligning to TRBD1. The length of the CDR3 is 18 residues. V trimming: 4 bases; J trimming: 3 bases; junction bases outside the gene matches: 13. Germline CDR1 MNHEY, CDR2 SMNVEV (reference sequence). The CDR3 DNA sequence: TGTGCCAGCAGTTCCTCCCCGGACAGGGAGAGGGCTAATGAAAAACTGTTTTTT. It yields the protein CASSSSPDRERANEKLFF. Full variable domain (rest looked up from reference TRBV27 and TRBJ1-4): EAQVTQNPRYLITVTGKKLTVTCSQNMNHEYMSWYRQDPGLGLRQIYYSMNVEVTDKGDVPEGYKVSRKEKRNFPLILESPSPNQTSLYFCASSSSPDRERANEKLFFGSGTQLSVL.

This clone appeared a few times. The V call is TRBV7-2, the J call TRBJ2-5; no firm D call. The germline V gene encodes CDR1 SGHTA and CDR2 FQGNSA. The CDR3 is 11 amino acids. Deletions cut 3 bases from V and 5 bases from J, with 4 bases between. CDR3 nucleotides: TGTGCCAGCAGCTTTTTCGAGACCCAGTACTTC. This encodes CASSFFETQYF.

J is TRBJ1-4 and V is TRBV6-1; D is unclear. This CDR3 spans 14 amino acids. Germline CDR1 is MNHNS and CDR2 is SASEGT. The V gene lost 3 bases and the J gene lost 5 bases, with 10 bases spanning the gap. In DNA, the CDR3 is TGTGCCAGCAGTGAGATCCGGGAGAATGAAAAACTGTTTTTT. Amino acids: CASSEIRENEKLFF.

This clone showed up just once. V usage is TRBV4-2 and J usage is TRBJ2-5; 9 bases line up with TRBD2. After removal of 0 bases from V and 5 bases from J, the junction contained 10 bases not matched to a gene. This CDR3 is 17 amino acids long. The germline CDR1 and CDR2 sequences are LGHNA and YNFKEQ. This chain's CDR3 is CASSQDWRASGEETQYF. The DNA for the CDR3 is TGTGCCAGCAGCCAAGATTGGAGGGCTAGCGGGGAGGAGACCCAGTACTTC.